The 14 T cell receptor beta chains listed next were all sequenced from one sample in a study of blood T cell repertoires in COVID-19 (dated by TCRdb to about 2020). Library preparation was by the immunoSEQ multiplex PCR assay. Here the immuneACCESS table is served through TCRdb, limited to in-frame sequences with V and J called. Missing clones are a known gap in these copies; in checked studies unresolved V genes cover under half, and the rest lacks a known reason. The sample yields fewer than 120,000 clones; roughly 91% were counted once. The ten largest clones capture approximately 3.4% of the sample. The sequencing sample was made of peripheral blood. Receptors originate from a woman in her fifties or sixties with acute or convalescent COVID-19.

This clone was observed a few times. The DNA for the CDR3 is TGTGCCAGCCAAAAAAAGGGGGCTGGCTACACCTTC. It yields the protein CASQKKGAGYTF. The chain recombines TRBV28 with TRBJ1-2, with 7 nucleotides matching TRBD1. Unmatched junction bases numbered 7, after V lost 8 bases and J lost 7 bases. CDR1 is MDHEN and CDR2 is SYDVKM in the germline V gene. This CDR3 comprises 12 residues.

The V gene is TRBV28, the J gene TRBJ2-7; 7 bases fit TRBD2. This CDR3 region has 16 residues. From germline, CDR1 is MDHEN and CDR2 SYDVKM. The trim removed 6 bases at V and 2 bases at J, leaving 13 bases unmatched. CDR3 protein: CASSSPASGETYEQYF. The CDR3 DNA sequence: TGTGCCAGCAGCTCCCCCGCTAGCGGTGAGACCTACGAGCAGTACTTC.

The chain employs TRBV9 and TRBJ2-2, with 7 bases that match TRBD2. V lost 4 bases and J lost 4; bases outside the gene matches: 7. Germline CDR1 reads SGDLS; CDR2 reads YYNGEE. The CDR3 covers 15 residues. CDR3 protein: CASSFRDYLTGELFF. As DNA, the CDR3 is TGTGCCAGCAGCTTCCGGGACTATCTCACCGGGGAGCTGTTTTTT.

The sample holds a few counts of this clone. This sequence joins TRBV5-4 and TRBJ2-1, with D maybe TRBD2 (6 bases). V lost 3 bases and J 2 bases, leaving 12 bases between the germline ends. Germline CDR1 and CDR2: SGHNT and YYREEE (reference sequence). The length of the CDR3 is 15 residues. The DNA for the CDR3 is TGTGCCAGCAGCTCGGCTAGCGATACCTACAATGAGCAGTTCTTC. Amino acids: CASSSASDTYNEQFF.

The CDR3 bases are TGTGCCAGCAGTTACAGACGGACAGGGAACACTGAAGCTTTCTTT. Translation gives CASSYRRTGNTEAFF. This chain joins TRBV6-2 or TRBV6-3 and TRBJ1-1; 7 bases line up with TRBD1. The CDR3 extends over 15 amino acids. Germline CDR1 MNHEY, CDR2 SVGEGT. The V and J ends lost 2 bases and 1 base, in that order; junction bases with no gene match: 4.

This clone was detected once. The gene calls are TRBV10-3 and TRBJ2-1; tentative D call: TRBD2 (7 bases). The CDR3 extends over 11 amino acids. Germline values: CDR1 ENHRY, CDR2 SYGVKD. V was shortened by 4 bases and J by 13 bases, with 11 bases between the two germline ends. In DNA, the CDR3 is TGTGCCATCAGTGGAGGGGGGGAACAGTTCTTC. This translates into CAISGGGEQFF.

On this clone itself: Additional DNA sequences in this sample encode the identical CDR3. CDR3 protein: CASRLAGGYEQYF. Written as DNA, the CDR3 is TGTGCCAGCAGACTAGCGGGAGGTTACGAGCAGTACTTC. The J gene is TRBJ2-7, the V gene TRBV6-5; 12 bases are shared with TRBD2. Trimming took 6 bases from V and 4 from J; bases not matched to a gene: 1. Germline lookup yields CDR1 MNHEY and CDR2 SVGAGI. The CDR3 is 13 amino acids.

This clone was detected only a few times. V and J are TRBV19 and TRBJ2-4; D might be TRBD2 (6 bases). Germline V gives CDR1 LNHDA, CDR2 SQIVND (reference sequence). The V and J ends lost 2 bases and 0 bases respectively, with 14 bases between them. This CDR3 is built from 17 residues. The CDR3 sequence: CASSIKQGGLAKNIQYF. The DNA for the CDR3 is TGTGCCAGTAGTATAAAGCAGGGAGGACTAGCCAAAAACATTCAGTACTTC.

The chain recombines TRBV28 with TRBJ2-1, with 9 bases fitting TRBD1. The V gene end was trimmed by 10 bases and the J gene end by 2 bases; junction bases not matched to a gene: 3. The germline CDR1 and CDR2 sequences are MDHEN and SYDVKM. The CDR3 is 13 amino acids. In DNA form, the CDR3 reads TGTGCCATAACAGGGGGCACCTACAATGAGCAGTTCTTC. Its translation: CAITGGTYNEQFF.

This chain uses TRBV29-1 with TRBJ1-2, with 8 bases identical to TRBD1. The germline V gene encodes CDR1 SQVTM and CDR2 ANQGSEA. With 4 bases clipped from V and 3 bases from J, the junction kept 4 bases outside the gene matches. This CDR3 region has 13 residues. As DNA, the CDR3 is TGCAGCGTTGCTGGACAGGGCTACTATGGCTACACCTTC. Translation gives CSVAGQGYYGYTF.

This chain uses TRBV5-1 with TRBJ1-4; D might be TRBD1 (6 bases). This CDR3 has 15 residues. Germline loops: CDR1 SGHRS, CDR2 YFSETQ. V shed 5 bases and J shed 8 bases, with 19 bases lying between them. The CDR3 here is CASSRRQGWEEKLFF. CDR3 DNA sequence: TGCGCCAGCAGTCGACGGCAGGGGTGGGAAGAAAAACTGTTTTTT. The variable domain in full, completed from reference TRBV5-1 and TRBJ1-4, reads KAGVTQTPRYLIKTRGQQVTLSCSPISGHRSVSWYQQTPGQGLQFLFEYFSETQRNKGNFPGRFSGRQFSNSRSEMNVSTLELGDSALYLCASSRRQGWEEKLFFGSGTQLSVL.

The chain recombines TRBV7-8 with TRBJ2-7, with TRBD1 identical over 8 bases. The V segment lost 3 bases and the J segment 3 bases; nucleotides outside the gene matches: 1. Germline CDR1 reads SGHVS; CDR2 reads FQNEAQ. The CDR3 is made up of 13 amino acids. The CDR3 is CASSFTGGYEQYF. CDR3 DNA: TGTGCCAGCAGCTTTACAGGGGGCTACGAGCAGTACTTC.

The rearrangement links TRBV27 to TRBJ2-2; D perhaps matches TRBD1 (5 bases). Germline V gives CDR1 MNHEY, CDR2 SMNVEV (reference sequence). Trimming left V 4 bases short and J 5 bases short, with 17 bases between. This CDR3 comprises 16 residues. In DNA, the CDR3 is TGTGCCAGCAGTTCAAAGTTTGGGGCCAGAACCGGGGAGCTGTTTTTT. Translated: CASSSKFGARTGELFF.

The chain joins TRBV5-4 to TRBJ2-2, with D possibly matching TRBD1 (5 bases). The germline V gene has CDR1 SGHNT and CDR2 YYREEE (reference sequence). V was trimmed by 0 bases and J by 5 bases, leaving 8 bases between them. This CDR3 contains 14 residues. Here the CDR3 reads CASSLEPGTGELFF. DNA of the CDR3: TGTGCCAGCAGCTTGGAGCCAGGGACCGGGGAGCTGTTTTTT.